This TCR beta chain appears in the sequencing data of a study of blood T cells in healthy people across ages. In regard to this clonotype: Its specificity is not known.

The germline gives CDR1 SNHLY, CDR2 FYNNEI. Trimming pared 1 base from V and 1 base from J, leaving 10 bases between. This CDR3 is 15 amino acids long. A second PCR of roughly 7 to 11 cycles used a sample-barcoded 5' primer and a J-beta primer mix. Template switching added a 12-random-nucleotide identifier to every cDNA molecule. TCRdb called the 5' RACE reads again in MiXCR, with one record for every CDR3 protein. The table has roughly 720,000 distinct CDR3 sequences, around half seen once. Study results and limitations: Donors of long life had a larger count of naive CD4+ cells and greater diversity than aged donors.

The chain links TRBV2 to TRBJ2-5, with a possible D match to TRBD2 (5 bases). The receptor was isolated from a man at least 80 years old in good health. The specimen sequenced was blood. The CDR3 is CASSEEGGFQETQYF. In DNA, the CDR3 is TGTGCCAGCAGTGAAGAAGGCGGGTTCCAAGAGACCCAGTACTTC.